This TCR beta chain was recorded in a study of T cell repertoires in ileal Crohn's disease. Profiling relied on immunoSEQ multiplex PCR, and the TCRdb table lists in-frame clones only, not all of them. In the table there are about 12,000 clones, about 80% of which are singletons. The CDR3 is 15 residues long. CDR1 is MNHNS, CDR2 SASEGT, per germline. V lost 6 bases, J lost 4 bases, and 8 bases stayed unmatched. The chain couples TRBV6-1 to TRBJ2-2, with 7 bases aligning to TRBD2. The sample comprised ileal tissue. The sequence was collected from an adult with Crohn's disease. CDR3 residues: CASRGGRAITGELFF. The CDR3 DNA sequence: TGTGCCAGCAGGGGAGGGAGGGCCATCACCGGGGAGCTGTTTTTT.